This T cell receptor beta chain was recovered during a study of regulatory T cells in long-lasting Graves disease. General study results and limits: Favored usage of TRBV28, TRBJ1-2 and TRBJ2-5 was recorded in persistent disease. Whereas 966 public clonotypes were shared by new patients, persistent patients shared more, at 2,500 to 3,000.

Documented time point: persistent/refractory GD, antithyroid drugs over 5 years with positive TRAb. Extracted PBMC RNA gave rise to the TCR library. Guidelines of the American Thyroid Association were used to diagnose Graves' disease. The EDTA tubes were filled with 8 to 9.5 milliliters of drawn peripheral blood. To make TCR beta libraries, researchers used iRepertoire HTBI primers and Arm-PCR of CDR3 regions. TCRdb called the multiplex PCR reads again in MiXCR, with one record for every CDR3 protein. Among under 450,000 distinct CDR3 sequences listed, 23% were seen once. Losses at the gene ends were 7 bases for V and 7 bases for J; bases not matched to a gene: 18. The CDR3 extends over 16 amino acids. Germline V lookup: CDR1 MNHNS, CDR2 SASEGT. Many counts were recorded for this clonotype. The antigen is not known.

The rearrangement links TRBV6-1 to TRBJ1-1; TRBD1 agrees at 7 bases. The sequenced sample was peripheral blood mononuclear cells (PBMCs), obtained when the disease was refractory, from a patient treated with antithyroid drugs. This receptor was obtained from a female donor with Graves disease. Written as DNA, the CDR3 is TGTGCCAGCATTGTCCAAACCGGGACAGCGTCGGGTGAAGCTTTCTTT. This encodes CASIVQTGTASGEAFF.